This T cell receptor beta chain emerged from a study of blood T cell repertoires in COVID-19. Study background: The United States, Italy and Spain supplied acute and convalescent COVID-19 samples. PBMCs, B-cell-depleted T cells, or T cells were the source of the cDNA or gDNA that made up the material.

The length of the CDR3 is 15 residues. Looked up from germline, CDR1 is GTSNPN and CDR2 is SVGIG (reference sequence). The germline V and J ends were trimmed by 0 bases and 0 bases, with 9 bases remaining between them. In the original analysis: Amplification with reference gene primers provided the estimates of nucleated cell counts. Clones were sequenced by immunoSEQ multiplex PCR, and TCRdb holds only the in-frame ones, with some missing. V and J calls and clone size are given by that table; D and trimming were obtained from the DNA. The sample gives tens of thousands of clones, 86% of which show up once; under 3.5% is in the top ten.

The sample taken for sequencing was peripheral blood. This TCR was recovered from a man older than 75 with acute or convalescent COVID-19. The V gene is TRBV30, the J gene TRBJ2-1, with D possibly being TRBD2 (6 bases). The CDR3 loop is CAWSVRGISYNEQFF. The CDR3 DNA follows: TGTGCCTGGAGTGTACGGGGGATCTCCTACAATGAGCAGTTCTTC.